Below are 28 T cell receptor beta chains sequenced from a single sample in a study of identical twins. TCRdb reprocessed the 5' RACE reads with MiXCR, giving one entry per CDR3 protein. This sample carries about 700,000 distinct CDR3 sequences, 6% to 6.5% of them seen once, and the ten largest clones take under 2%. Source material: naive T cells sorted from blood. The receptors originated from a man between 18 and 29 years old in good health.

For the CDR3, the DNA is TGCAGTGCTAGTGCTAGCGGGACAGATACGCAGTATTTT. It is translated as CSASASGTDTQYF. The J gene is TRBJ2-3, the V gene TRBV20-1; TRBD2 matches 8 bases. The CDR3 sequence is 13 residues long. Germline V gene sequence: CDR1 DFQATT, CDR2 SNEGSKA (reference sequence). V trimming: 3 bases; J trimming: 3 bases; junction bases outside the gene matches: 2.

This clonotype was counted ten times or more. The chain carries TRBV27 and TRBJ2-7; TRBD2 aligns across 11 bases. V trimming: 6 bases; J trimming: 6 bases; junction bases outside the gene matches: 13. Germline V gene lookup returns CDR1 MNHEY and CDR2 SMNVEV (reference sequence). The CDR3 is made up of 16 amino acids. In DNA form, the CDR3 reads TGTGCCAGCAGAGGGAGCACTAGCGGGAGAGTAGGCGAGCAGTACTTC. Residues: CASRGSTSGRVGEQYF.

This clonotype has at least ten counts. The chain is built from TRBV6-1 and TRBJ2-7; 7 positions match TRBD1. CDR3 length: 15 residues. Trimming removed 6 bases from V and 0 bases from J; junction bases left unmatched: 8. The germline CDR1 and CDR2 sequences are MNHNS and SASEGT. CDR3 in DNA: TGTGCCAGCAGCTCCGGGACAGCTTTCTCCTACGAGCAGTACTTC. It codes for CASSSGTAFSYEQYF.

This clonotype was seen at least ten times. The chain carries TRBV10-3 and TRBJ1-2, with D hard to call. CDR3 size: 14 residues. Per the germline V gene, CDR1 is ENHRY and CDR2 is SYGVKD. Trimming took off 0 bases at V and 5 bases at J, with 10 bases between the two ends. CDR3 amino acids: CAISESPGYYGYTF. The CDR3 region has the DNA TGTGCCATCAGTGAGTCTCCCGGGTATTATGGCTACACCTTC.

This clonotype was seen more than once but under ten times. The rearrangement uses TRBV2 and TRBJ1-5; perhaps TRBD1 as D (5 bases). The CDR3 has 14 amino acids. Per germline, CDR1 SNHLY and CDR2 FYNNEI. Trimming stripped 7 bases from V and 1 base from J, with 11 bases between. The CDR3 region has the DNA TGTGCCAGCAACTCAGGGCTGAGCAATCAGCCCCAGCATTTT. Its protein product is CASNSGLSNQPQHF.

This clonotype was picked up many times. The CDR3 region has the DNA TGTGCCAGCAGCACGACCGGGACAGCAACTATCTCCTACGAGCAGTACGTC. Translating it yields CASSTTGTATISYEQYV. The chain is built from TRBV21-1 and TRBJ2-7; the DNA was not used to check the table's D call, TRBD1. TRBV21-1 is shown as a pseudogene. The CDR3 length is 17 residues.

The chain employs TRBV25-1 and TRBJ2-3; unclear D gene. Germline lookup yields CDR1 MGHDK and CDR2 SYGVNS. CDR3 length: 13 residues. V lost 10 bases and J lost 2, with 13 bases in between. CDR3 sequence: CATSDGVTDTQYF. Written as DNA, the CDR3 is TGTGCCACCTCGGACGGAGTCACAGATACGCAGTATTTT.

The chain combines TRBV7-8 with TRBJ2-5; 13 nucleotides match TRBD2. The CDR3 sequence is 19 residues long. Germline V lookup: CDR1 SGHVS, CDR2 FQNEAQ. V was clipped by 5 bases and J by 3 bases; unmatched bases: 15. The CDR3 bases are TGTGCCAGCAGCCAAAGGCATGCGGGACTAGCGGGGTTAAAAGAGACCCAGTACTTC. Its protein product is CASSQRHAGLAGLKETQYF.

This clonotype was detected ten times or more. The J gene is TRBJ2-2, the V gene TRBV7-2; D perhaps matches TRBD1 (5 bases). CDR1 and CDR2 from the germline V gene are SGHTA and FQGNSA. The CDR3 has 15 amino acids. With 4 bases removed from V and 3 bases from J, the gap between germline ends came to 12 bases. The CDR3 region has the DNA TGTGCCAGCAGCTCAGACAGTTGGGACACCGGGGAGCTGTTTTTT. Its protein is CASSSDSWDTGELFF.

At least ten counts were recorded for this clonotype. The V gene is TRBV6-1, the J gene TRBJ1-2, with 8 bases that match TRBD1. Losses at the gene ends were 6 bases for V and 7 bases for J; bases not matched to a gene: 10. There are 14 residues in the CDR3. Germline V CDR1 and CDR2: MNHNS, SASEGT. The CDR3 region is CASSQPTGEFGYTF. The CDR3 DNA follows: TGTGCCAGCAGCCAACCGACAGGGGAATTTGGCTACACCTTC.

This clonotype was counted at least ten times. The CDR3 sequence is CASTSVGDLSYGYTF. The CDR3 nucleotides read TGTGCCAGCACCTCCGTCGGGGACTTATCTTATGGCTACACCTTC. This chain uses TRBV12-3 or TRBV12-4 with TRBJ1-2, with D possibly being TRBD1 (5 bases). Between the trimmed V and J ends, which lost 7 bases and 5 bases, there was a span of 20 bases. The CDR3 is 15 amino acids.

The chain employs TRBV6-2 or TRBV6-3 and TRBJ1-3; D uncertain. Trimming shortened V by 0 bases and J by 2 bases, and 11 bases separated the two germline ends. Germline CDR1 MNHEY, CDR2 SVGEGT. The CDR3 is 16 residues long. This chain's CDR3 is CASSYSSVTTGNTIYF. CDR3 bases: TGTGCCAGCAGTTACTCTTCCGTGACTACTGGAAACACCATATATTTT.

This clonotype was seen a few times. V and J are TRBV28 and TRBJ2-1; 10 bases agree with TRBD2. The CDR3 is 16 residues long. Trimming removed 6 bases from V and 0 bases from J; junction bases left unmatched: 5. Germline V CDR1 and CDR2: MDHEN, SYDVKM. In DNA form, the CDR3 reads TGTGCCAGCAGACAATCTAGCGGGAGCTCCTACAATGAGCAGTTCTTC. Amino acids: CASRQSSGSSYNEQFF.

The chain couples TRBV6-2 or TRBV6-3 to TRBJ2-1; 8 positions match TRBD2. V lost 0 bases, J lost 6 bases, and 1 base stayed unmatched. The CDR3 sequence is 14 residues long. The germline CDR1 and CDR2 sequences are MNHEY and SVGEGT. This CDR3 reads CASSYSSGSNEQFF. CDR3 bases: TGTGCCAGCAGTTACTCCAGCGGGAGCAATGAGCAGTTCTTC.

This clonotype was picked up a small number of times. The chain joins TRBV13 to TRBJ2-1, with 11 positions matching TRBD2. Losses at the gene ends were 5 bases for V and 12 bases for J; bases not matched to a gene: 15. The length of the CDR3 is 16 residues. Germline V gives CDR1 PRHDT, CDR2 FYEKMQ (reference sequence). DNA for the CDR3: TGTGCCAGCAGCACGAGACTAGCGGGACCGGCGGTGGGGCAGTTCTTC. Protein product: CASSTRLAGPAVGQFF.

The CDR3 sequence is CASRHDYGQYF. In DNA form, the CDR3 reads TGTGCCAGCAGACACGACTATGGCCAGTACTTC. This chain uses TRBV6-5 with TRBJ2-5, with a weak D call TRBD2 (5 bases). The CDR3 contains 11 residues. V lost 6 bases and J lost 10, with 12 bases in between. Germline CDR1 and CDR2: MNHEY and SVGAGI.

The chain links TRBV9 to TRBJ1-1; perhaps TRBD1 as D (5 bases). Germline V lookup: CDR1 SGDLS, CDR2 YYNGEE. This CDR3 spans 17 amino acids. Trimming pared 0 bases from V and 4 bases from J, leaving 19 bases between. As DNA, the CDR3 is TGTGCCAGCAGCGTAGGGGAGGGGACGGGCGGCGGCACTGAAGCTTTCTTT. As protein: CASSVGEGTGGGTEAFF.

This clonotype was observed a handful of times. The chain has TRBV24-1 and TRBJ1-3; D remains unclear. This CDR3 comprises 13 residues. With 9 bases removed from V and 1 base from J, the gap between germline ends came to 9 bases. Per germline, CDR1 KGHDR and CDR2 SFDVKD. CDR3 sequence (DNA): TGTGCCACCGCAGATAAGTCTGGAAACACCATATATTTT. It codes for CATADKSGNTIYF.

Many counts were recorded for this clonotype. V usage is TRBV12-3 or TRBV12-4 and J usage is TRBJ2-7; 9 nucleotides match TRBD1. The CDR3 covers 14 residues. Trimming removed 6 bases from V and 6 bases from J; junction bases left unmatched: 9. The CDR3 loop is CASSLSGTGSEQYV. The CDR3 DNA sequence: TGTGCCAGCAGCCTCTCCGGGACAGGGTCCGAGCAGTACGTC.

The V gene is TRBV6-1, the J gene TRBJ2-1; 8 bases line up with TRBD1. Germline values: CDR1 MNHNS, CDR2 SASEGT. The CDR3 contains 14 residues. Trimming at V came to 8 bases and at J to 3 bases, leaving 6 bases not matched to a gene. The CDR3 nucleotides are TGTGCCAGCTTCCAAGGACAGGGCTACAATGAGCAGTTCTTC. Its protein product is CASFQGQGYNEQFF.

This clonotype was seen ten or more times. This rearrangement joins TRBV12-3 or TRBV12-4 to TRBJ2-1, with D possibly TRBD1 on 5 matching bases. V was cut by 6 bases and J by 9 bases, with 12 bases left in between. The CDR3 covers 12 residues. Here the CDR3 reads CASSQPDSEQFF. The CDR3 bases are TGTGCCAGCAGCCAACCCGACAGTGAGCAGTTCTTC.

At least ten counts were recorded for this clonotype. The chain is built from TRBV5-1 and TRBJ1-3; D remains unclear. This CDR3 region has 14 residues. CDR1 is SGHRS, CDR2 YFSETQ, per germline. Trimming shortened V by 0 bases and J by 5 bases, and 9 bases separated the two germline ends. The CDR3 nucleotides are TGCGCCAGCAGCTTGGACGGATCTCGAAACACCATATATTTT. This translates into CASSLDGSRNTIYF.

This clonotype has at least ten counts. J is TRBJ2-1 and V is TRBV29-1; 8 bases line up with TRBD2. The CDR3 consists of 12 residues. In germline, CDR1 is SQVTM, CDR2 ANQGSEA. The junction had 1 base not matched to a gene; V was cut back by 4 bases and J by 5 bases. The CDR3 DNA reads as TGCAGCGTTGCAGCGGGAGACAATGAGCAGTTCTTC. This translates into CSVAAGDNEQFF.

This clonotype has just a few counts. The chain employs TRBV7-8 and TRBJ2-1, with D uncertain. Germline-derived CDR1 and CDR2 are SGHVS and FQNEAQ. With 4 bases removed from V and 11 bases from J, the gap between germline ends came to 12 bases. The CDR3 is 12 amino acids. Written as DNA, the CDR3 is TGTGCCAGCAGCTCCTACGCCGAACAGCAGTTCTTC. Its translation is CASSSYAEQQFF.

This clonotype has a handful of counts. The chain couples TRBV4-1 to TRBJ2-7; D unclear. Per germline, CDR1 MGHRA and CDR2 YSYEKL. The CDR3 has 13 amino acids. The V gene lost 3 bases and the J gene lost 5 bases, with 11 bases spanning the gap. In nucleotides, the CDR3 is TGCGCCAGCAGCCATCAGCTAGAGGACGAGCAGTACGTC. This sequence encodes CASSHQLEDEQYV.

This clonotype was observed a handful of times. The rearrangement uses TRBV5-1 and TRBJ2-7; possible D gene TRBD2, 5 bases. The CDR3 length is 16 residues. Trimming shortened V by 0 bases and J by 3 bases, and 16 bases separated the two germline ends. The germline CDR1 and CDR2 sequences are SGHRS and YFSETQ. The CDR3 DNA reads TGCGCCAGCAGCTTGGCCGGGGAACATCACCTCTACGAGCAGTACTTC. Translated, it gives CASSLAGEHHLYEQYF.

The table lists this clonotype with many counts. The gene calls are TRBV6-6 and TRBJ2-7, with D possibly TRBD1 on 6 matching bases. Per the germline V gene, CDR1 is MNHNY and CDR2 is SVGAGI (reference sequence). CDR3 size: 13 residues. The V gene lost 6 bases and the J gene lost 2 bases, with 11 bases spanning the gap. The CDR3 DNA follows: TGTGCCAGCAGGCCCGGGACAACCTACGAGCAGTACGTC. The encoded protein is CASRPGTTYEQYV.

There are many counts of this clonotype. The rearrangement links TRBV12-3 or TRBV12-4 to TRBJ1-2, with D possibly TRBD1 on 6 matching bases. V was clipped by 5 bases and J by 5 bases, with 18 bases between them. The CDR3 consists of 15 residues. CDR3 region: CASSTSPQGRYGYTF. CDR3 coding DNA: TGTGCCAGCAGTACGTCCCCACAGGGTCGGTATGGCTACACCTTC.